Reported below is one T cell receptor beta chain. Its antigen is still unknown. V trimming: 2 bases; J trimming: 5 bases; junction bases outside the gene matches: 21. The CDR3 consists of 19 residues. CDR1 and CDR2 (germline): SGHRS, YFSETQ. The data originate from a study of CD8 T cells in Susac syndrome. Findings of the study overall: In its TCR sequencing and HLA analysis, the study acknowledged that the number of individuals was relatively small.

CD8+ and CD4+ T cells from blood underwent TCR beta sequencing, which was carried out in a high-throughput format. The study used treatment-naive patients who had stable or active relapsing-remitting disease as multiple sclerosis controls. Reverse transcription of about 0.45 to 1 ug RNA used random hexamers. Multiplex immunoSEQ PCR targeted 54 Vbeta and 13 Jbeta TCR beta segments. TCRdb used MiXCR to reprocess the immunoSEQ multiplex PCR reads, holding one entry per CDR3 protein. The repertoire has hundreds of thousands of distinct CDR3 sequences, 75% to 85% of them found once; the top ten carry around 0.22%.

The sample was CD8+ T cells from PBMCs. This receptor was identified in a human donor with multiple sclerosis. The chain links TRBV5-1 to TRBJ1-1; 7 nucleotides match TRBD1. CDR3 sequence reads: CASSFFLGQGEPALTEAFF. As DNA, the CDR3 is TGCGCCAGCAGCTTTTTTCTCGGGCAGGGGGAACCTGCGCTTACTGAAGCTTTCTTT.